This TCR beta chain emerged from a study of cytomegalovirus exposure and HLA in healthy donors. Study-wide results and limits: Presence/absence analyses treated sequencing depth as roughly uniform across donors. Cytomegalovirus-associated TCR beta chains were listed, numbering approximately 150. Later genetic work tied a missense DCLRE1C variant to beta-chain V and J trimming.

Remarks on this clone: Its antigen is unidentified.

With 60 Vbeta and 13 Jbeta primers, the PCR was carried out. Generated by immunoSEQ multiplex PCR, the TCRdb table keeps only in-frame clones and is missing some. The data show around 68,000 clones, 85% seen once. The CDR3 is 15 residues long. Germline CDR1 reads SEHNR; CDR2 reads FQNEAQ (reference sequence). J gave up 1 base and V 0 bases, and 2 bases lay outside the gene matches. The TCR originated in a female donor in good health and CMV-seronegative. Sequenced material: PBMCs. The chain recombines TRBV7-9 with TRBJ2-5; TRBD1 agrees at 7 bases. The DNA of the CDR3 is TGTGCCAGCAGCTTAGCAGGGACAGTCCAAGAGACCCAGTACTTC. Protein product: CASSLAGTVQETQYF.